This TCR beta chain was identified during a study of Graves' ophthalmopathy and Graves' hyperthyroidism (dated by TCRdb to about 2018). For the study in its entirety: Peripheral blood samples were taken at the time of initial diagnosis, before any treatment was given. In more than five hyperthyroidism patients, T-cell repertoires of thyroid tissue and blood were compared. To tell Graves' ophthalmopathy apart from Graves' hyperthyroidism, and to predict which patients would progress to ophthalmopathy, the study relied on TCR beta repertoire signatures. An independent validation cohort was composed of approximately 19 hyperthyroidism patients and more than 15 patients who later progressed from hyperthyroidism to ophthalmopathy. Following sample collection, hyperthyroidism patients were given methimazole at a starting dose of 30 mg daily, and ophthalmopathy patients were given high-dose intravenous methylprednisolone. To explore V-J signatures distinguishing ophthalmopathy from hyperthyroidism, a discovery set of under 110 patients (roughly 45 ophthalmopathy, roughly 56 stable hyperthyroidism) was enrolled. In total, approximately 140 blood samples were TCR-sequenced: around 42 ophthalmopathy, 75 hyperthyroidism and approximately 17 hyperthyroidism-to-ophthalmopathy patients.

Per the germline V gene (reference sequence), LNHDA is the CDR1 and SQIVND is the CDR2. V is cut by 5 bases and J by 3 bases, and the space between the germline ends is 4 bases. The CDR3 goes from the cysteine to the phenylalanine over 11 residues. Left in the record is the CDR3 DNA by itself, 33 bases read in frame from the first base. For repertoire sequencing, the TCR beta CDR3 regions were amplified from RNA transcripts. The first round of RT-PCR was done with HTBI primers and the Qiagen OneStep RT-PCR kit, and was followed by a second round of multiplex PCR, then size selection and purification. The libraries underwent paired-end sequencing with 100 bp reads on an Illumina HiSeq2000. As for the original processing: Reads were processed with SOAPnuke, discarding reads with adapters, uncalled bases, mean Phred below 15, or no exact constant-primer or identifier match. COPE v1.2.5 was used to merge high-quality paired reads. Unique nucleotide sequences were defined as clonotypes and aligned to IMGT TRB V, D and J references using MiTCR v1.1. Analysis was restricted to V-J combinations with a frequency above 0.0001, which covered roughly 99% of repertoires. A TCR clonal expansion and chaos score per V-J combination was defined as the ratio of F50 clonal expansion to chaos observed in the TCRdist matrix. Welch's t-statistics and random forest were used to narrow the features down to roughly twelve V-J combinations, which were then fed into a naive Bayes classifier. Thyroid-blood repertoire similarity was quantified with the Morisita-Horn index. TCRdb's own reprocessing of the public reads used fastp at Q25 and MiXCR and kept productive beta chains. CDR3 protein duplicates are merged, each entry listing the most common genes and DNA. TCRdb, not the original authors, processed these V and J calls. Within this sample are around 670,000 distinct CDR3 sequences, with around 40% of them counted one time only. Of the sample, roughly 45% is held by the ten largest clones.

On the study overall, not on this receptor specifically: Most expanded thyroid clonotypes with a frequency above 0.001 also appeared in blood, which suggests that blood repertoires may reflect the immune response in the thyroid. In cross-validation, the 13-signature model distinguished ophthalmopathy from stable hyperthyroidism with about 87% sensitivity and about 84% specificity, and in the test set the corresponding values were around 78% and 73%. In validation, the model predicted ophthalmopathy progression with nearly 71% sensitivity and approximately 75% specificity; 12 predicted patients were CT-confirmed with GO in a median of around 6.5 months. No statistical method was used to predetermine the sample size, and group allocation was not hidden from the investigators.

The table lists this clonotype with many counts. The clone's antigen remains unknown. Base qualities were left out, and no much larger clone turns up one base away. Patients with ophthalmopathy had moderately to severely active disease, with a Clinical Activity Score of 3 or more, a NOSPECS grade of 4 or more, and a disease duration of less than 3 months. Patients with other autoimmune diseases, uncontrolled infections, pregnancy or lactation were excluded. Clinical symptoms, serum thyroxine, TRAb, thyroid ultrasound and orbital computed tomography formed the basis of the diagnosis. Ficoll-Paque density gradient centrifugation was used to isolate PBMCs from approximately 11 ml of fresh peripheral blood. Trizol reagent was used to extract the total RNA, and its quality was then checked on an Agilent 2100 Bioanalyzer.

Sequences were obtained from peripheral blood. This receptor was identified in an adult man with Graves' ophthalmopathy. The chain is made from TRBV19 and TRBJ1-1; the D gene identity is not certain. The nucleotides read TGTGCCAGTAGTCGGCACACTGAAGCTTTCTTT. Its translation reads: CASSRHTEAFF.